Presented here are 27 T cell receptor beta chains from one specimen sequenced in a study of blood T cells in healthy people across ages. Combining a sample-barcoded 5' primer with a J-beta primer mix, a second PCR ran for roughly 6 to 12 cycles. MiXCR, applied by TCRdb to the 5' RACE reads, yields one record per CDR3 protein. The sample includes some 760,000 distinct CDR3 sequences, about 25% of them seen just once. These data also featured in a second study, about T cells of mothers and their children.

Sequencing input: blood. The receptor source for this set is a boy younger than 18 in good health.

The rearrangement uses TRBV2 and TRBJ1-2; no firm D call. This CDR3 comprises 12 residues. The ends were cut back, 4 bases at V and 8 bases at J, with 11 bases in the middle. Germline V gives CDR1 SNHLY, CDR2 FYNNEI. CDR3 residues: CASSVVLVGYTF. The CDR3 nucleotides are TGTGCCAGCAGTGTAGTGTTGGTGGGCTACACCTTC. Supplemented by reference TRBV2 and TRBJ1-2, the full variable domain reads EPEVTQTPSHQVTQMGQEVILRCVPISNHLYFYWYRQILGQKVEFLVSFYNNEISEKSEIFDDQFSVERPDGSNFTLKIRSTKLEDSAMYFCASSVVLVGYTFGSGTRLTVV.

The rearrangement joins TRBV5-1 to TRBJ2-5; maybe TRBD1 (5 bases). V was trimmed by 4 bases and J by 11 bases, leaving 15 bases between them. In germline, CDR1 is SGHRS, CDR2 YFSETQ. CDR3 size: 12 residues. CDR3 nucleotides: TGCGCCAGCAGCCTCGAAGGGGCCCTTCAGTACTTC. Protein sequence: CASSLEGALQYF.

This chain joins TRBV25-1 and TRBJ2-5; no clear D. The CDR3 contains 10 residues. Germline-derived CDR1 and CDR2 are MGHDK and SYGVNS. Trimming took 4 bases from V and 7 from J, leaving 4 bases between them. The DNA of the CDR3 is TGTGCCAGCAGTGCAAGGACCCAGTACTTC. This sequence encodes CASSARTQYF. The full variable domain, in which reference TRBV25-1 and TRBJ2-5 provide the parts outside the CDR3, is EADIYQTPRYLVIGTGKKITLECSQTMGHDKMYWYQQDPGMELHLIHYSYGVNSTEKGDLSSESTVSRIRTEHFPLTLESARPSHTSQYLCASSARTQYFGPGTRLLVL.

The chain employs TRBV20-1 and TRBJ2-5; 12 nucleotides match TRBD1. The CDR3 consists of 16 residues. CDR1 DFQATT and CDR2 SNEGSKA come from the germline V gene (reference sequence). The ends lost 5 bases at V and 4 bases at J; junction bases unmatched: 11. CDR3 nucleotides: TGCAGTGCTTCCTCGGGACAGGGGGCCCTTGGAGAGACCCAGTACTTC. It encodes CSASSGQGALGETQYF.

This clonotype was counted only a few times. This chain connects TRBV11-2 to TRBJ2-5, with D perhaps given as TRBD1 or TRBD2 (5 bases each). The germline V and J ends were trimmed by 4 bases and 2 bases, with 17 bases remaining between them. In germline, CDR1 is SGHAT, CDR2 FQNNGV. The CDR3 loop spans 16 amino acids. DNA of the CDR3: TGTGCCAGCAGCTCGCACCGGGGCTTGATTCAAGAGACCCAGTACTTC. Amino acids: CASSSHRGLIQETQYF.

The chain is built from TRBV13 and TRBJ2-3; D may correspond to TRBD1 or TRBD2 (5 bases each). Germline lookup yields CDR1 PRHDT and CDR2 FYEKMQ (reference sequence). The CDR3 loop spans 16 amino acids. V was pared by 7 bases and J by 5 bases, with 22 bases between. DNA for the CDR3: TGTGCCAGCAACGGAGGTGGACAAGGATATGGAGATACGCAGTATTTT. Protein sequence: CASNGGGQGYGDTQYF.

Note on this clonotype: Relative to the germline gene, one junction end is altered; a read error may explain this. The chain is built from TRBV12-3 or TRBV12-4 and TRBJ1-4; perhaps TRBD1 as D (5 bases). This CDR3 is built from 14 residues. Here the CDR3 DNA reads TGTGCCAGCAGTTTCGGGGGACTGAAGGAAAAATTGTTTTTT. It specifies CASSFGGLKEKLFF.

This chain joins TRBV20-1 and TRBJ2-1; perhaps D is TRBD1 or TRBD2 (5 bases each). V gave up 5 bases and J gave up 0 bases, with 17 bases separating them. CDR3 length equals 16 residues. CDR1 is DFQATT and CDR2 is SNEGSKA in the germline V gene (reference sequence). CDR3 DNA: TGCAGTGCTCGAAATCGGGGACCGAGCTCCTACAATGAGCAGTTCTTC. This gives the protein CSARNRGPSSYNEQFF.

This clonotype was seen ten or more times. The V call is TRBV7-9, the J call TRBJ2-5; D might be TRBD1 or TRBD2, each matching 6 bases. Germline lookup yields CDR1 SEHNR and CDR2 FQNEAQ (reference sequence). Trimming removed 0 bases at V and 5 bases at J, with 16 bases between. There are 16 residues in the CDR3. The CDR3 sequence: CASSLARGGAGETQYF. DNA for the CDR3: TGTGCCAGCAGCTTAGCTCGAGGGGGAGCGGGTGAGACCCAGTACTTC.

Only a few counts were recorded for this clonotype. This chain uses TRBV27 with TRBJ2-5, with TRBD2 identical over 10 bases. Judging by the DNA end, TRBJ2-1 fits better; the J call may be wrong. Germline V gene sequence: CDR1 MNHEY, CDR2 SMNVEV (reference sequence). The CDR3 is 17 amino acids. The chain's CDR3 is CASSLTPRRLAGDEQFF. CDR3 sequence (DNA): TGTGCCAGCAGTTTGACCCCCCGGCGCCTAGCGGGAGACGAGCAGTTCTTC.

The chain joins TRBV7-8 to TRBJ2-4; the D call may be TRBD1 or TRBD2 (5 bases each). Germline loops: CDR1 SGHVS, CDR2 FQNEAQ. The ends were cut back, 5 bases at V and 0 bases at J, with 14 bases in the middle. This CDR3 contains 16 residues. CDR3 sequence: CASSPWDLGAKNIQYF. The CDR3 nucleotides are TGTGCCAGCAGCCCTTGGGACCTTGGAGCCAAAAACATTCAGTACTTC.

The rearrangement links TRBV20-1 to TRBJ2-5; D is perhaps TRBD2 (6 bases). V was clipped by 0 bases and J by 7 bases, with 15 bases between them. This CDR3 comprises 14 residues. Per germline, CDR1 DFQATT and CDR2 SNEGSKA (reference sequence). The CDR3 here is CSARELRGGGTQYF. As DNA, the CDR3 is TGCAGTGCTAGAGAGCTGCGGGGTGGGGGGACCCAGTACTTC.

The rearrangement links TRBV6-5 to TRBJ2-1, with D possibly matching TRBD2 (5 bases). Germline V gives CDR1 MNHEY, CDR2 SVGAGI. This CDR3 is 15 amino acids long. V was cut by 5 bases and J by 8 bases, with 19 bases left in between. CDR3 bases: TGTGCCAGCAGTCCCGACCGGGCGGGTAGGGATGAGCAGTTCTTC. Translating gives CASSPDRAGRDEQFF.

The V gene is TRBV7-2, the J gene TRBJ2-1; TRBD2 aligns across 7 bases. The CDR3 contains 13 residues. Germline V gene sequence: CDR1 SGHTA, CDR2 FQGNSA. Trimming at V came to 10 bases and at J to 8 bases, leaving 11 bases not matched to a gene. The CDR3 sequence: CATNYGGGDEQFF. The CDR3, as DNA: TGTGCCACCAACTATGGGGGGGGAGATGAGCAGTTCTTC.

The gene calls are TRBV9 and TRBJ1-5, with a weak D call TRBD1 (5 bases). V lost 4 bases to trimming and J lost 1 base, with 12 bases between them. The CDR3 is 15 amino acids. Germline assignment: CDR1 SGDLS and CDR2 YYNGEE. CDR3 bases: TGTGCCAGCAGCTACATGGGGCAGAGCAATCAGCCCCAGCATTTT. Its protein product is CASSYMGQSNQPQHF.

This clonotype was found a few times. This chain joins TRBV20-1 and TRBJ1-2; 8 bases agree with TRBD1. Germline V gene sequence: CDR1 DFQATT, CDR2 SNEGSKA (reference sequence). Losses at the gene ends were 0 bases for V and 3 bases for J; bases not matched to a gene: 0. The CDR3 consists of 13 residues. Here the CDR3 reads CSAREDRDYGYTF. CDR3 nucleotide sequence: TGCAGTGCTAGAGAGGACAGGGACTATGGCTACACCTTC.

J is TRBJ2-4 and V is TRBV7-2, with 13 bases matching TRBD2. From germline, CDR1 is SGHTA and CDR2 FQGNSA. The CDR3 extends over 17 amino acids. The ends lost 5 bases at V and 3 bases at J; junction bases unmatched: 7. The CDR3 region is CASSPGLAGVDKNIQYF. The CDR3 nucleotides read TGTGCCAGCAGCCCCGGACTAGCGGGAGTGGACAAAAACATTCAGTACTTC.

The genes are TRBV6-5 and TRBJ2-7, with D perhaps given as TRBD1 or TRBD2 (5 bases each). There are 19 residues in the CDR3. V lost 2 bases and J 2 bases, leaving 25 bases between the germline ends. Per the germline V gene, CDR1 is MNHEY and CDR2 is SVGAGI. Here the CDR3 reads CASSYRPAFPGRATYEQYF. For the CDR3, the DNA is TGTGCCAGCAGTTACCGTCCTGCGTTTCCGGGACGCGCAACCTACGAGCAGTACTTC.

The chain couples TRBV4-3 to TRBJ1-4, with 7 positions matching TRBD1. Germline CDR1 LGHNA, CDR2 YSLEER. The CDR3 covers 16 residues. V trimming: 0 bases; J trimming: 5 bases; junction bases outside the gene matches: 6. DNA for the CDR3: TGCGCCAGCAGCCAAGATTTGGCAGGGGGAAATGAAAAACTGTTTTTT. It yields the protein CASSQDLAGGNEKLFF.

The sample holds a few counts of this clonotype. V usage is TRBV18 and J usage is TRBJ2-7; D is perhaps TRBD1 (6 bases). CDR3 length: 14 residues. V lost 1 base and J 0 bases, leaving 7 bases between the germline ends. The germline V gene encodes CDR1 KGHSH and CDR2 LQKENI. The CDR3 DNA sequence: TGTGCCAGCTCACCACACAGGGTCTCCTACGAGCAGTACTTC. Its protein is CASSPHRVSYEQYF. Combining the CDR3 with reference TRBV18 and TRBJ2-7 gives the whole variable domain NAGVMQNPRHLVRRRGQEARLRCSPMKGHSHVYWYRQLPEEGLKFMVYLQKENIIDESGMPKERFSAEFPKEGPSILRIQQVVRGDSAAYFCASSPHRVSYEQYFGPGTRLTVT.

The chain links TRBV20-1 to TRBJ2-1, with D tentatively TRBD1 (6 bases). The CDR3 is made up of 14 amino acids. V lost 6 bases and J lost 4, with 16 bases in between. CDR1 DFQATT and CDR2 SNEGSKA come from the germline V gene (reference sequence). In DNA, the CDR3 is TGCAGTGCGAACCGGGACACCCTTTACAATGAGCAGTTCTTC. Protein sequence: CSANRDTLYNEQFF.

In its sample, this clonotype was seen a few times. The CDR3 nucleotides are TGCAGCGTCGAAAATCAGGGCTCTAGGGAGCAGTTCTTC. Encoded protein: CSVENQGSREQFF. The genes are TRBV29-1 and TRBJ2-1; possibly TRBD1 for D (5 bases). The germline V gene encodes CDR1 SQVTM and CDR2 ANQGSEA. The germline V and J ends were trimmed by 6 bases and 10 bases, with 19 bases remaining between them. The CDR3 has 13 residues.

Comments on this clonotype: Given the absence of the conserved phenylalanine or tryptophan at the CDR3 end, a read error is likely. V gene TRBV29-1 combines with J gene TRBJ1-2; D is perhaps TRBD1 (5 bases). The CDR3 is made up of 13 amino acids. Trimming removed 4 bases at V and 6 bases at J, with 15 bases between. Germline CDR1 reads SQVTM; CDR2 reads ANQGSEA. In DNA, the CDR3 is TGCAGCGTTGGGTTAGGGACGGCGGATGGCTACACCCTC. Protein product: CSVGLGTADGYTL.

CDR3 region: CASSLKGGHEQYF. In DNA form, the CDR3 reads TGTGCCAGCAGCTTAAAAGGGGGCCACGAGCAGTACTTC. The chain employs TRBV7-3 and TRBJ2-7, with 7 bases that match TRBD1. The CDR3 runs 13 residues. Per germline, CDR1 SGHTA and CDR2 FQGTGA. V gave up 1 base and J gave up 5 bases; unmatched junction bases: 2.

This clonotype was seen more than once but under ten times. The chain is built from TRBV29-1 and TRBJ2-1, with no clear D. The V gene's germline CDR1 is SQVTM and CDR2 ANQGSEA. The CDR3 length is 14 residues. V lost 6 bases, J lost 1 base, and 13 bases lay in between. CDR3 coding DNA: TGCAGCGTGCCGAAGGGAAGTTCCTACAATGAGCAGTTCTTC. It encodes CSVPKGSSYNEQFF.

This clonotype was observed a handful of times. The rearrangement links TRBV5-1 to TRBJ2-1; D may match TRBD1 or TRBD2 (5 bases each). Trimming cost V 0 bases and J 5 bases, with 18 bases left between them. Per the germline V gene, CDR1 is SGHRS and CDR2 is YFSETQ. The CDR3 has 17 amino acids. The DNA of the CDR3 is TGCGCCAGCAGCTTGGACTCCGGGGCCAACCTGCACAATGAGCAGTTCTTC. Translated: CASSLDSGANLHNEQFF.

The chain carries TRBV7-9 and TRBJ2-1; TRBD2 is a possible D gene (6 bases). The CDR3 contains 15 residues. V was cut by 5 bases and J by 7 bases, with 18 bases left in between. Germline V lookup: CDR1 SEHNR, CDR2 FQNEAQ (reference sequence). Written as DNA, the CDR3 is TGTGCCAGCAGCGACGGGGCGGGGTTGGGTAATGAGCAGTTCTTC. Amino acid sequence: CASSDGAGLGNEQFF.